Listed below are T cell receptor beta chains from one sample, sequenced in a study of blood T cell repertoires in COVID-19. Using immunoSEQ multiplex PCR, the repertoire was profiled, and TCRdb retains in-frame clones only, with some absent. The sample includes approximately 280,000 clones, about nine tenths seen only once; the top ten take around 13%. The sample comprised peripheral blood. These receptors came from a woman aged 55-69 years with acute or convalescent COVID-19. The CDR3 runs from the conserved cysteine through the conserved F or W. D genes are given only for firm matches. Only some rows state a clone size, as once, few, many or a class for expanded clones.

clone_size	v_call	d_call	j_call	cdr3_length	cdr3_aa	cdr3_nt
.	TRBV4-3	.	TRBJ1-2	13	CASSQDGGGGYTF	TGCGCCAGCAGCCAAGATGGAGGAGGGGGCTACACCTTC
.	TRBV4-3	TRBD1	TRBJ2-7	15	CASSQRGTGYYEQYF	TGCGCCAGCAGCCAAAGGGGGACAGGCTACTACGAGCAGTACTTC
.	TRBV7-2	TRBD2	TRBJ2-7	16	CASSLHRTSGGYEQYF	TGTGCCAGCAGCTTACATCGGACTAGCGGGGGCTACGAGCAGTACTTC
.	TRBV6-2/TRBV6-3	TRBD1	TRBJ2-4	15	CASSEGAGGVDIQYF	TGTGCCAGCAGCGAGGGGGCAGGAGGAGTAGACATTCAGTACTTC
.	TRBV6-1	TRBD1	TRBJ1-4	14	CASSERTGGEKLFF	TGTGCCAGCAGTGAACGGACAGGGGGAGAAAAACTGTTTTTT
.	TRBV11-2	.	TRBJ1-4	12	CASSLGGEKLFF	TGTGCCAGCAGCTTAGGCGGTGAAAAACTGTTTTTT
.	TRBV6-5	.	TRBJ2-5	15	CASTSMGGGQETQYF	TGTGCCAGCACCTCCATGGGGGGAGGCCAAGAGACCCAGTACTTC
.	TRBV10-3	TRBD1	TRBJ1-5	14	CAISPTGGIQPQHF	TGTGCCATCAGTCCGACAGGGGGAATTCAGCCCCAGCATTTT
.	TRBV9	.	TRBJ1-3	15	CASSVESRGRNTIYF	TGTGCCAGCAGCGTAGAGTCCAGGGGAAGAAACACCATATATTTT
.	TRBV29-1	.	TRBJ1-2	13	CSVDGADNYGYTF	TGCAGCGTTGATGGGGCCGATAACTATGGCTACACCTTC
.	TRBV7-3	.	TRBJ2-3	14	CASSLLGSTDTQYF	TGTGCCAGCAGCCTCCTTGGCAGCACAGATACGCAGTATTTT
.	TRBV4-2	TRBD2	TRBJ2-7	17	CASSQPGLAGVPYEQYF	TGTGCCAGCAGCCAACCGGGACTAGCGGGAGTTCCCTACGAGCAGTACTTC
.	TRBV3-1/TRBV3-2	TRBD2	TRBJ2-1	19	CASSQERLAGPGRGSEQFF	TGTGCCAGCAGCCAAGAAAGGCTAGCGGGGCCCGGCAGGGGTAGTGAGCAGTTCTTC
few	TRBV9	.	TRBJ1-1	14	CASSVALAGSEAFF	TGTGCCAGCAGCGTAGCCCTAGCAGGCTCAGAAGCTTTCTTT
.	TRBV29-1	.	TRBJ1-4	15	CSVVGSYATNEKLFF	TGCAGCGTTGTGGGCAGCTACGCAACTAATGAAAAACTGTTTTTT